This T cell receptor (beta chain) was observed in a study of T cells after yellow fever vaccination (dated by TCRdb to the late 2010s). With regard to the full study: The SMART-Seq v4 Ultra Low Input RNA kit was used to prepare libraries from fractions with low cell numbers. Two healthy male donors, one aged 18 to 30 and one aged 30 to 40 years, made up the cohort. Bulk PBMC replicates and cell subsets were isolated from blood drawn at multiple timepoints before and after both primary and secondary immunization. To track T-cell clones before and after primary and booster YFV17D yellow fever vaccination, bulk TCR alpha and beta repertoires were sequenced longitudinally.

General study outcomes and caveats: The secondary T-cell response was found to be weaker but faster than the primary response, with a peak reached on day 5 rather than on day 15. Because only two donors were included in the study, the extent to which the findings can be generalized is limited. Because abundant contaminating clonotypes from the bulk population could be contained in FACS-sorted repertoires, computational filtering was required. A small fraction of clonotypes showed up in both the CD4 and CD8 compartments, probably as a result of convergent recombination. Most clones expanded after primary vaccination (about 96% of CD4 and approximately 86% of CD8) were re-detected after the booster, suggesting that broad memory maintenance occurred.

The label giving this sample's treatment or condition can be read as: live attenuated yellow fever vaccine strain. PBMCs were isolated from peripheral blood using a standard Ficoll-Paque protocol. Dynabeads CD4 and CD8 positive selection kits were used to isolate the CD4 and CD8 T-cell fractions. TriZol was used to extract RNA from bulk PBMCs, CD4 and CD8 fractions, and dextramer-positive and dextramer-negative fractions. Sequenced on an Illumina NovaSeq 6000. Synthesis of TCR cDNA relied on 5'RACE template switching, a step that introduced a universal primer site along with unique molecular identifiers. cDNA synthesis was primed from both the TCR alpha and TCR beta constant segments. Library amplification used two PCR steps, and the second PCR step added sample barcodes and sequencing adapters. Sequencing of libraries was performed on Illumina HiSeq 2500 (2x100 bp) or NovaSeq (2x150 bp). The original pipeline was this. MIGEC was used to demultiplex reads and collapse the reads into UMI consensus sequences, and MiXCR was used for V(D)J alignment. Using edgeR on replicate PBMC samples, clonotypes were called vaccine-responding if FDR was below 0.01 and the log2 fold change was above 5 up to day 15. CD4 or CD8 identity was assigned to each bulk clonotype according to whether the clonotype was present at higher abundance in the sequenced CD4 repertoire or the sequenced CD8 repertoire. The public reads were run again by TCRdb, first through fastp at Q25 and then through MiXCR, and only productive beta chains were kept. Each entry is one CDR3 protein sequence, shown with its most common DNA and genes. These V and J calls derive from TCRdb rather than the authors' analysis. This sample lists a few hundred thousand distinct CDR3 sequences; approximately 5.2% were detected once. Under 3.5% of the sample lies in the top ten.

From cysteine to phenylalanine, the CDR3 is 14 amino acids long. Only CDR3 DNA is held: 42 bases, read in frame from base 1. Trimming removed 6 bases from V and 4 bases from J; the gene matches leave 7 bases unexplained. CDR1 and CDR2 are drawn from the germline V gene: WSHSY, SAAADI. This clonotype was seen more than once but under ten times. Its antigen is unknown. No base quality information exists; no much larger clone differs at one position. This clonotype was obtained from a man aged 18 to 29 who received the YFV17D yellow fever vaccine. This chain is built from TRBV10-2 and TRBJ1-1; TRBD1 lines up with 8 middle nucleotides. Sequenced here: CD4+ T cells sorted from PBMCs, sampled on the day of the yellow fever booster vaccination. In nucleotides, the sequence is TGCGCCAGCAGCGGACAGGGTTATAGCACTGAAGCTTTCTTT. Its translation reads: CASSGQGYSTEAFF.